The T cell receptor beta chain under discussion was sequenced for a study of blood T cell repertoires in COVID-19. Across the study: The United States, Italy and Spain supplied acute and convalescent COVID-19 samples. T cells, B-cell-depleted T cells, or PBMCs provided the cDNA or gDNA that served as material.

Original processing methods: From reference gene primer amplification, estimates of nucleated cell counts were derived. The data were produced by immunoSEQ multiplex PCR, yet TCRdb's version contains in-frame clones alone and is incomplete. The V and J calls and clone size were taken over from that table, and D and trimming were inferred from the DNA. Among approximately 150,000 clones listed, about 87% were seen once. This TCR was sampled from a woman between 50 and 59 years old with acute or convalescent COVID-19. The sequenced sample consisted of peripheral blood.

The CDR3 DNA follows: TGTGCCTGGAGTGTACTACCCCGGGACAGTGAAGCTTTCTTT. This encodes CAWSVLPRDSEAFF. V and J are TRBV30 and TRBJ1-1, with 7 bases aligning to TRBD1. Germline assignment: CDR1 GTSNPN and CDR2 SVGIG (reference sequence). The V gene end was trimmed by 0 bases and the J gene end by 7 bases; junction bases not matched to a gene: 8. The CDR3 is 14 amino acids.